The sequence of this TCR beta chain was determined in a study of blood T cell repertoires in COVID-19. On the study more broadly: The cDNA or gDNA used as material had been derived from T cells, B-cell-depleted T cells, or PBMCs.

Deletions cut 0 bases from V and 4 bases from J, with 14 bases between. Germline V lookup: CDR1 SGHRS, CDR2 YFSETQ. The CDR3 has 16 amino acids. How the authors handled the data: Using reference gene primer amplification, nucleated cell counts were estimated. Method: immunoSEQ multiplex PCR; TCRdb's copy keeps in-frame clones and lacks some. V and J calls and clone size are those listed in that table; D and trimming were worked out from the DNA. The data show about 140,000 clones, approximately 78% seen once. This rearrangement joins TRBV5-1 to TRBJ2-1, with no clear D. The receptor comes from a man in his 60s who had recovered from COVID-19. Sequencing was done on a sample of peripheral blood. The CDR3: CASSLVSGGYYNEQFF. The DNA for the CDR3 is TGCGCCAGCAGCTTGGTTTCCGGCGGATATTACAATGAGCAGTTCTTC.